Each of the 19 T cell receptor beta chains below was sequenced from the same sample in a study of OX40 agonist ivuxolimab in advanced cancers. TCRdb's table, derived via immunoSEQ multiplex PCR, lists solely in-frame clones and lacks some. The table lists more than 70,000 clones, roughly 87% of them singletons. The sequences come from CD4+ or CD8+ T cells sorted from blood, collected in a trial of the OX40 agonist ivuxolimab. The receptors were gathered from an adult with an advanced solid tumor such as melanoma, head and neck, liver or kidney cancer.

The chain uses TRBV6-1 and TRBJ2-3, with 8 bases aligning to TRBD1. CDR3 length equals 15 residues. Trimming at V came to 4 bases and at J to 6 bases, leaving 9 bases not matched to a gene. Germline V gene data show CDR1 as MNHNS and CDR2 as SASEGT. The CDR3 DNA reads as TGTGCCAGCAGTGCCCGGACAGGGCGAGACGATACGCAGTATTTT. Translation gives CASSARTGRDDTQYF.

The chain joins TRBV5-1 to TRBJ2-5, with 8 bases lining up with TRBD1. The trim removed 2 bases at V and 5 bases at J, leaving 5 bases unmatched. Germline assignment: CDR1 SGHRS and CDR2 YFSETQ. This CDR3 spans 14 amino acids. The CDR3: CASSLLTGDETQYF. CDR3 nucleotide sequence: TGCGCCAGCAGCTTATTGACAGGGGACGAGACCCAGTACTTC.

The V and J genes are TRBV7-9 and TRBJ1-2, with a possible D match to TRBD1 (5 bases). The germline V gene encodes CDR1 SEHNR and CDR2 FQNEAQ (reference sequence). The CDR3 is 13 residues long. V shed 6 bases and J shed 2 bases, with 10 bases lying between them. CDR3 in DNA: TGTGCCAGCAGTTGGGCAGGGAACTATGGCTACACCTTC. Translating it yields CASSWAGNYGYTF.

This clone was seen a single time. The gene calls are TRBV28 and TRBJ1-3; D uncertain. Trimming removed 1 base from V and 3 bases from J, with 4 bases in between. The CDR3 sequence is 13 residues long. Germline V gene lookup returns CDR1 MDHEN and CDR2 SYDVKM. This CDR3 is CASSLSGGNTIYF. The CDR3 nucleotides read TGTGCCAGCAGTTTATCAGGTGGAAACACCATATATTTT.

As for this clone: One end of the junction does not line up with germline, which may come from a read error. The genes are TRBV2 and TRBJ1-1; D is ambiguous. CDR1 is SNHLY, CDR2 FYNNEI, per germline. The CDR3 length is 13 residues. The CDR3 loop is CAAAPTEDTEAFF. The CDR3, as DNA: TGCGCCGCCGCCCCCACCGAGGACACTGAAGCTTTCTTT.

The CDR3 loop is CSASKGNTIYF. The CDR3 region has the DNA TGCAGTGCTAGTAAAGGAAACACCATATATTTT. The V gene is TRBV20-1, the J gene TRBJ1-3; no clear D gene. V was trimmed by 3 bases and J by 4 bases, leaving 4 bases between them. Germline loops: CDR1 DFQATT, CDR2 SNEGSKA (reference sequence). This CDR3 has 11 residues.

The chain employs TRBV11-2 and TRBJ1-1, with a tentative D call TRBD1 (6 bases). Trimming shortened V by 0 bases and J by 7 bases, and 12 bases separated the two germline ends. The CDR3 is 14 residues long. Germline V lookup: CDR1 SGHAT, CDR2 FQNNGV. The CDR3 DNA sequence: TGTGCCAGCAGCTTAGATAGGGGGTCTAGTGAAGCTTTCTTT. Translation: CASSLDRGSSEAFF.

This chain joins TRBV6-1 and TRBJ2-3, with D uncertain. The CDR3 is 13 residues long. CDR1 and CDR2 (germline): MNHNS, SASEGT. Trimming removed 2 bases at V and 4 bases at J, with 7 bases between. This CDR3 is CASSEPWADTQYF. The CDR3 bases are TGTGCCAGCAGTGAACCATGGGCAGATACGCAGTATTTT.

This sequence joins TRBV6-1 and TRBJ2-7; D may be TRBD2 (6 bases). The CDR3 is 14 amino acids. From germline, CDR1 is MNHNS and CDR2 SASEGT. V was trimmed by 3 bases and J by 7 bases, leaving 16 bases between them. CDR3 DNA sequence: TGTGCCAGCAGTGAGGGGGGAACCTTTGGGGAGCAGTACTTC. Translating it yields CASSEGGTFGEQYF.

CDR3 DNA: TGTGCCAGCAGTTACTCGACGGGGCGCACTGAAGCTTTCTTT. This encodes CASSYSTGRTEAFF. The chain links TRBV6-5 to TRBJ1-1; perhaps TRBD1 as D (5 bases). CDR1 and CDR2 (germline): MNHEY, SVGAGI. V was cut by 0 bases and J by 4 bases, with 9 bases left in between. This CDR3 contains 14 residues.

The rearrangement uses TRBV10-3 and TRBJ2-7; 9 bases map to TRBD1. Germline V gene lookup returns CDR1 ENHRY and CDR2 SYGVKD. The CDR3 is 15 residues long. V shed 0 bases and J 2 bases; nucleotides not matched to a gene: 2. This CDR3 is CAISESGDRAYEQYF. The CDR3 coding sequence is TGTGCCATCAGTGAGTCTGGGGACAGGGCCTACGAGCAGTACTTC.

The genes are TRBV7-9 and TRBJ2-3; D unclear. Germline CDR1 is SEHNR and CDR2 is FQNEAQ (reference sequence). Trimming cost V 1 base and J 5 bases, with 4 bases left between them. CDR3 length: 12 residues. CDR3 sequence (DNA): TGTGCCAGCAGCTTAGAGGTAGATACGCAGTATTTT. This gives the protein CASSLEVDTQYF. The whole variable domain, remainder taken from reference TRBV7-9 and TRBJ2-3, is DTGVSQNPRHKITKRGQNVTFRCDPISEHNRLYWYRQTLGQGPEFLTYFQNEAQLEKSRLLSDRFSAERPKGSFSTLEIQRTEQGDSAMYLCASSLEVDTQYFGPGTRLTVL.

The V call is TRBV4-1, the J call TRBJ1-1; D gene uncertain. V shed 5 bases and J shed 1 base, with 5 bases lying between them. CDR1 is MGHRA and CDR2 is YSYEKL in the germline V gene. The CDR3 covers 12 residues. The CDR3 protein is CASSARNTEAFF. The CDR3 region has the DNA TGCGCCAGCAGCGCCAGGAACACTGAAGCTTTCTTT.

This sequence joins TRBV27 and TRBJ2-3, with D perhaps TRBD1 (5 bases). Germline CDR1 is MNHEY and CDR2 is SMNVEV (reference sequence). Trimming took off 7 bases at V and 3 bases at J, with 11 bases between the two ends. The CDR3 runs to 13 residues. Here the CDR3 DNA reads TGTGCCAGCACCTCGGACAAGACAGATACGCAGTATTTT. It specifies CASTSDKTDTQYF.

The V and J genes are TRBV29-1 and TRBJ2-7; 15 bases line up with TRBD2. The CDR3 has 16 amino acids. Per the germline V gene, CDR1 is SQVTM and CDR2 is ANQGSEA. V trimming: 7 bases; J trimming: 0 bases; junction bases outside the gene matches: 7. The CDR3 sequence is CSALGTSGRSSYEQYF. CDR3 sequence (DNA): TGCAGCGCCCTTGGGACTAGCGGGAGGAGCTCCTACGAGCAGTACTTC.

The CDR3 coding sequence is TGTGCCACCAGCAGAGATTGGGGAAGCTTTGAAGCTTTCTTT. Its translation: CATSRDWGSFEAFF. The chain combines TRBV15 with TRBJ1-1, with D unclear. The V gene's germline CDR1 is LNHNV and CDR2 YYDKDF (reference sequence). This CDR3 contains 14 residues. The V gene lost 0 bases and the J gene lost 7 bases, with 12 bases spanning the gap.

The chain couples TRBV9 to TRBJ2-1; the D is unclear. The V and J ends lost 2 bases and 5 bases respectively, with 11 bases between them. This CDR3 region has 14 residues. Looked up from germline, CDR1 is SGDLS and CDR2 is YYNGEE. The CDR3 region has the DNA TGTGCCAGCAGCGTGGCTACCTCAAACAATGAGCAGTTCTTC. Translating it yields CASSVATSNNEQFF. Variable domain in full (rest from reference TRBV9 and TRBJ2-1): DSGVTQTPKHLITATGQRVTLRCSPRSGDLSVYWYQQSLDQGLQFLIQYYNGEERAKGNILERFSAQQFPDLHSELNLSSLELGDSALYFCASSVATSNNEQFFGPGTRLTVL.

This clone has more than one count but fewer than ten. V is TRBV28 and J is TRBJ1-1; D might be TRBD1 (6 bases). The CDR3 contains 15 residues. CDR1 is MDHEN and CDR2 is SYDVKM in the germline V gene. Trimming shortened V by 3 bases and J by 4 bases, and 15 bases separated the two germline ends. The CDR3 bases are TGTGCCAGCAGTTTGGGGGGCGCCGGGGGCACTGAAGCTTTCTTT. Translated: CASSLGGAGGTEAFF.

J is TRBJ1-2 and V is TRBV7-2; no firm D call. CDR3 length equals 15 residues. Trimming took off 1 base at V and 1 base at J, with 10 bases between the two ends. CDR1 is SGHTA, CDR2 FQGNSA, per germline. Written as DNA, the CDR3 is TGTGCCAGCAGCTTAGGTCCCGGATTTAACTATGGCTACACCTTC. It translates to CASSLGPGFNYGYTF.